The clone carrying this TCR beta chain was counted only a few times. Its antigen is unknown. RNA totalling roughly 0.45 to 1 ug underwent reverse transcription with random hexamers. TCR beta CDR3 was amplified by immunoSEQ multiplex PCR. This amplification extended across 54 Vbeta and 13 Jbeta segments. Each CDR3 protein gets one entry after TCRdb re-called the immunoSEQ multiplex PCR reads with MiXCR. This sample has approximately 150,000 distinct CDR3 sequences; around 93% occur once, and the top ten carry 0.12% to 0.15%. The V segment lost 5 bases and the J segment 1 base; nucleotides outside the gene matches: 1. Germline V gives CDR1 DFQATT, CDR2 SNEGSKA (reference sequence). There are 12 residues in the CDR3. These data belong to a study of CD8 T cells in Susac syndrome. Study-level results: The study conceded that relatively few individuals underwent its TCR sequencing and HLA analysis.

CD8+ and CD4+ T cells from blood underwent TCR beta sequencing. FACS was used to enrich TEMRA cells, whereas the CD8+ and CD4+ T cells were obtained by negative isolation. V gene TRBV20-1 combines with J gene TRBJ1-1, with 7 nucleotides matching TRBD1. The source of this sequence is a human donor in good health. Sequenced: CD4+ T cells from PBMCs. The CDR3 sequence: CSARDRNTEAFF. In DNA, the CDR3 is TGCAGTGCTCGGGACAGGAACACTGAAGCTTTCTTT.